This TCR beta chain was captured by sequencing in a study of shared clonotypes between healthy human individuals. About the study: Donor composition was a couple of women and a few men, aged 18 to 49.

The run depth of the assay was deep. Several immunoSEQ plates received, in even portions, the genomic DNA of each subset. Profiled with immunoSEQ multiplex PCR; TCRdb holds only in-frame clones, not every one. The sample lists about 490,000 clones, roughly 80% occurring once. Remarks on this clone: A far larger clone is off by one base, so a read error is likely.

The germline gives CDR1 SEHNR, CDR2 FQNEAQ (reference sequence). The CDR3 sequence is 15 residues long. The material sequenced was PBMCs. The receptor comes from a woman aged 40 to 50 in good health. Some clones in this sample may be carry-over from other donors' samples. The chain employs TRBV7-9 and TRBJ1-3; D might be TRBD1 (6 bases). The CDR3 DNA sequence: TGTGCCAGCAGCCAACGAACAGGGTCAGGAAACACCATATGTTTT. It codes for CASSQRTGSGNTICF.